One and the same sample provided the 20 T cell receptor beta chains below, sequenced in a study of T-cell memory formation after mild COVID-19. Via MiXCR, TCRdb re-called the 5' RACE reads, giving one row per CDR3 protein. The data contain roughly 180,000 distinct CDR3 sequences, more than 9% of them singletons. Sequenced material: PBMCs or a T cell subset sorted from them (not recorded which). Receptors originate from a man aged 18 to 29 who had mild COVID-19 (a few samples of this study predate the infection). Cell type and time point are not known.

This clonotype appeared many times. The genes are TRBV7-2 and TRBJ2-1; the D gene is possibly TRBD1 (5 bases). From germline, CDR1 is SGHTA and CDR2 FQGNSA. The CDR3 contains 14 residues. V lost 3 bases, J lost 9 bases, and 15 bases lay in between. Written as DNA, the CDR3 is TGTGCCAGCAGCTTCAGGGTTTCGGGTCCTGAGCAGTTCTTC. It encodes CASSFRVSGPEQFF.

In this sample, this clonotype turned up a few times. J is TRBJ2-5 and V is TRBV7-2; D unresolved. CDR3 length: 14 residues. V shed 5 bases and J shed 3 bases, with 13 bases lying between them. Germline CDR1 is SGHTA and CDR2 is FQGNSA. The CDR3 nucleotides are TGTGCCAGCAGCCCAAGACATGTGGAAGAGACCCAGTACTTC. Its protein is CASSPRHVEETQYF.

This clonotype appeared many times. Written as DNA, the CDR3 is TGTGCCAGCGAGGGGCCGTACTACGAGCAGTACGTC. It yields the protein CASEGPYYEQYV. V usage is TRBV6-6 and J usage is TRBJ2-7; the D call may be TRBD1 or TRBD2 (5 bases each). The V gene's germline CDR1 is MNHNY and CDR2 SVGAGI (reference sequence). V gave up 8 bases and J gave up 3 bases, with 11 bases separating them. The CDR3 sequence is 12 residues long.

This clonotype was observed many times. This sequence joins TRBV29-1 and TRBJ2-5; 7 positions agree with TRBD1. Germline CDR1 SQVTM, CDR2 ANQGSEA. J gave up 0 bases and V 3 bases, and 4 bases lay outside the gene matches. The CDR3 runs 14 residues. CDR3: CSVEMTGHQETQYF. CDR3 sequence (DNA): TGCAGCGTTGAGATGACAGGGCACCAAGAGACCCAGTACTTC. The whole variable domain, remainder taken from reference TRBV29-1 and TRBJ2-5, is SAVISQKPSRDICQRGTSLTIQCQVDSQVTMMFWYRQQPGQSLTLIATANQGSEATYESGFVIDKFPISRPNLTFSTLTVSNMSPEDSSIYLCSVEMTGHQETQYFGPGTRLLVL.

The chain carries TRBV5-1 and TRBJ2-5; TRBD2 is a possible D gene (5 bases). Trimming removed 5 bases from V and 3 bases from J, with 14 bases in between. Per the germline V gene, CDR1 is SGHRS and CDR2 is YFSETQ. The CDR3 totals 14 residues. The CDR3 region is CASSIAGGEETQYF. DNA for the CDR3: TGCGCCAGCAGTATCGCAGGAGGTGAAGAGACCCAGTACTTC.

This clonotype was seen repeatedly, ten times or more. The chain couples TRBV2 to TRBJ2-3; D uncertain. Germline lookup yields CDR1 SNHLY and CDR2 FYNNEI. Trimming stripped 2 bases from V and 6 bases from J, with 15 bases between. This CDR3 comprises 15 residues. CDR3 sequence: CASSERRHSQDTQYF. As DNA, the CDR3 is TGTGCCAGCAGTGAACGCAGGCACAGCCAGGATACGCAGTATTTT.

The CDR3 protein is CASSSGQGNTIYF. The CDR3 nucleotides are TGCGCCAGCAGCTCCGGACAGGGAAACACCATATATTTT. V usage is TRBV5-1 and J usage is TRBJ1-3; TRBD1 might be the D (6 bases). The length of the CDR3 is 13 residues. V was cut by 3 bases and J by 4 bases, with 8 bases left in between. Germline CDR1 is SGHRS and CDR2 is YFSETQ.

This clonotype appeared a few times. J is TRBJ2-1 and V is TRBV20-1, with 7 positions matching TRBD1. The CDR3 covers 12 residues. Germline CDR1 and CDR2: DFQATT and SNEGSKA (reference sequence). Losses at the gene ends were 5 bases for V and 6 bases for J; bases not matched to a gene: 4. The CDR3 reads CSALRQGNEQFF. The DNA for the CDR3 is TGCAGTGCTTTGAGACAGGGCAATGAGCAGTTCTTC.

This clonotype was detected a few times. V and J are TRBV6-1 and TRBJ2-1, with 10 bases fitting TRBD1. J gave up 5 bases and V 6 bases, and 7 bases lay outside the gene matches. Germline V gene sequence: CDR1 MNHNS, CDR2 SASEGT. The CDR3 runs to 15 residues. CDR3 nucleotides: TGTGCCAGCAGCTTCCGGGACAGGGGACACAATGAGCAGTTCTTC. It yields the protein CASSFRDRGHNEQFF.

In its sample, this clonotype was seen many times. The rearrangement uses TRBV5-4 and TRBJ1-6; 9 positions agree with TRBD1. V lost 2 bases to trimming and J lost 7 bases; unmatched junction nucleotides: 1. The CDR3 spans 14 residues. Per germline, CDR1 SGHNT and CDR2 YYREEE (reference sequence). CDR3: CASSFGQGNSPLHF. Written as DNA, the CDR3 is TGTGCCAGCAGCTTCGGACAGGGGAATTCACCCCTCCACTTT.

The sample holds many counts of this clonotype. The genes are TRBV12-3 or TRBV12-4 and TRBJ2-3, with 12 bases that match TRBD2. After removal of 6 bases from V and 5 bases from J, the junction contained 6 bases not matched to a gene. This CDR3 has 15 residues. The CDR3 sequence: CASSPGLAGRDTQYF. The CDR3 DNA reads TGTGCCAGCAGCCCAGGACTAGCGGGGAGAGATACGCAGTATTTT.

The chain couples TRBV6-2 or TRBV6-3 to TRBJ1-2; D ambiguous. Trimming stripped 4 bases from V and 5 bases from J, with 5 bases between. Germline CDR1 reads MNHEY; CDR2 reads SVGEGT. The CDR3 is 11 amino acids. The CDR3 reads CASSSEYGYTF. The CDR3 DNA follows: TGTGCCAGCAGTTCAGAATATGGCTACACCTTC.

The chain uses TRBV5-1 and TRBJ1-1; a possible D gene is TRBD1 (5 bases). The germline V and J ends were trimmed by 1 base and 8 bases, with 15 bases remaining between them. Germline V gives CDR1 SGHRS, CDR2 YFSETQ. The CDR3 totals 14 residues. The CDR3: CASSLWGSNLEAFF. DNA of the CDR3: TGCGCCAGCAGCTTGTGGGGGAGTAACTTGGAAGCTTTCTTT.

This clonotype was detected ten times or more. CDR3 sequence reads: CASSPPGVRETQYF. The CDR3 nucleotides are TGTGCCAGCAGCCCCCCAGGTGTCCGGGAGACCCAGTACTTC. The chain is built from TRBV5-6 and TRBJ2-5; D remains ambiguous. Germline V gene lookup returns CDR1 SGHDT and CDR2 YYEEEE. Trimming pared 4 bases from V and 5 bases from J, leaving 15 bases between. The CDR3 consists of 14 residues.

This sequence joins TRBV5-4 and TRBJ2-1; 10 bases line up with TRBD2. Germline values: CDR1 SGHNT, CDR2 YYREEE (reference sequence). J was trimmed by 5 bases and V by 4 bases; bases with no gene match: 6. The CDR3 sequence is 15 residues long. CDR3 in amino acids: CASSAFLAGDNEQFF. CDR3 in DNA: TGTGCCAGCAGCGCCTTTCTAGCGGGGGACAATGAGCAGTTCTTC.

The chain uses TRBV4-3 and TRBJ2-3, with 11 positions matching TRBD2. V was clipped by 4 bases and J by 4 bases; unmatched bases: 4. The CDR3 is 15 residues long. From germline, CDR1 is LGHNA and CDR2 YSLEER. The CDR3, as DNA: TGCGCCAGCAGCCTACTAGCGGGGGAGGCAGATACGCAGTATTTT. Translation: CASSLLAGEADTQYF.

Comments on this clonotype: The germline gene is not matched at one end of the junction; a read error may be the cause. J is TRBJ1-5 and V is TRBV29-1, with a weak D call TRBD1 (5 bases). The CDR3 runs 13 residues. Germline CDR1 SQVTM, CDR2 ANQGSEA. In DNA form, the CDR3 reads TGCAGCGCTGCGGAGCAGGGCAAACAGCCCCAGCATTTT. It translates to CSAAEQGKQPQHF. The full variable domain, rest sourced from reference TRBV29-1 and TRBJ1-5, is SAVISQKPSRDICQRGTSLTIQCQVDSQVTMMFWYRQQPGQSLTLIATANQGSEATYESGFVIDKFPISRPNLTFSTLTVSNMSPEDSSIYLCSAAEQGKQPQHFGDGTRLSIL.

The rearrangement joins TRBV4-1 to TRBJ2-3; 7 bases map to TRBD2. The CDR3 covers 15 residues. CDR1 is MGHRA and CDR2 is YSYEKL in the germline V gene. With 4 bases clipped from V and 2 bases from J, the junction kept 6 bases outside the gene matches. CDR3 in DNA: TGCGCCAGCAGCCCATTAGGACTAGACACAGATACGCAGTATTTT. It codes for CASSPLGLDTDTQYF.

J is TRBJ2-5 and V is TRBV4-1; D is ambiguous. There are 13 residues in the CDR3. Trimming pared 5 bases from V and 4 bases from J, leaving 11 bases between. Per the germline V gene, CDR1 is MGHRA and CDR2 is YSYEKL. CDR3 in amino acids: CASSATRAETQYF. Written as DNA, the CDR3 is TGCGCCAGCAGCGCAACCCGGGCAGAGACCCAGTACTTC.

This clonotype was picked up many times. The V gene is TRBV7-2, the J gene TRBJ2-1, with 9 bases lining up with TRBD2. Germline CDR1 and CDR2: SGHTA and FQGNSA. This CDR3 contains 14 residues. V was clipped by 2 bases and J by 8 bases; unmatched bases: 4. The chain's CDR3 is CASSLLGGGDEQFF. As DNA, the CDR3 is TGTGCCAGCAGCTTATTGGGCGGGGGGGATGAGCAGTTCTTC. Using reference TRBV7-2 and TRBJ2-1 for the parts outside the CDR3, the full variable domain is GAGVSQSPSNKVTEKGKDVELRCDPISGHTALYWYRQSLGQGLEFLIYFQGNSAPDKSGLPSDRFSAERTGGSVSTLTIQRTQQEDSAVYLCASSLLGGGDEQFFGPGTRLTVL.